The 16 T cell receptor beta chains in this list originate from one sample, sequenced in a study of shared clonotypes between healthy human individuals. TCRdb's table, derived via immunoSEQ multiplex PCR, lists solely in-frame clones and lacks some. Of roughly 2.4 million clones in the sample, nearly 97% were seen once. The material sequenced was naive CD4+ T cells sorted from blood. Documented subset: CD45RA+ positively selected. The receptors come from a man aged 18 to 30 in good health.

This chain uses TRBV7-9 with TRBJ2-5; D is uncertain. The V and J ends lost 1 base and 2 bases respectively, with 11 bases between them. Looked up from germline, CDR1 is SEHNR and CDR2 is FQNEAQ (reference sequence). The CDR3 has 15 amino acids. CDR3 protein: CASSLVRRNQETQYF. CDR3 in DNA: TGTGCCAGCAGCTTAGTTCGACGGAATCAAGAGACCCAGTACTTC.

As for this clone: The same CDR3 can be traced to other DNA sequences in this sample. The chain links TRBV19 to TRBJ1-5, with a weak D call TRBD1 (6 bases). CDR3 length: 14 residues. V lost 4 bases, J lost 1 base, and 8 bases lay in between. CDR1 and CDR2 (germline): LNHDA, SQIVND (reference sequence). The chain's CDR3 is CASSTGVSNQPQHF. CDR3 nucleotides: TGTGCCAGTAGTACAGGGGTGAGCAATCAGCCCCAGCATTTT.

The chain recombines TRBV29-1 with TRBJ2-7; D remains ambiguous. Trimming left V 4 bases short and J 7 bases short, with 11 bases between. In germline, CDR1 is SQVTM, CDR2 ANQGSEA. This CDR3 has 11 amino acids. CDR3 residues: CSVAWGWEQYF. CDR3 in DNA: TGCAGCGTTGCATGGGGTTGGGAGCAGTACTTC.

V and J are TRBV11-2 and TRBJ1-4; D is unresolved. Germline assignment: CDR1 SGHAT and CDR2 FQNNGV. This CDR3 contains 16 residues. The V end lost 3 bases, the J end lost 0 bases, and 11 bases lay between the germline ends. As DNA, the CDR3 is TGTGCCAGCAGCTTCGGCCAGACCGCAACTAATGAAAAACTGTTTTTT. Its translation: CASSFGQTATNEKLFF.

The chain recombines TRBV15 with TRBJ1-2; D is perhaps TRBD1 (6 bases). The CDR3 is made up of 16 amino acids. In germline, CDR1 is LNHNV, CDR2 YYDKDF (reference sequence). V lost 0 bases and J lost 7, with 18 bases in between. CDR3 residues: CATSRDLSDRIVGYTF. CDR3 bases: TGTGCCACCAGCAGAGATCTCTCCGACAGGATTGTTGGCTACACCTTC. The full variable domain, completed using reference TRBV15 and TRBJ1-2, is DAMVIQNPRYQVTQFGKPVTLSCSQTLNHNVMYWYQQKSSQAPKLLFHYYDKDFNNEADTPDNFQSRRPNTSFCFLDIRSPGLGDTAMYLCATSRDLSDRIVGYTFGSGTRLTVV.

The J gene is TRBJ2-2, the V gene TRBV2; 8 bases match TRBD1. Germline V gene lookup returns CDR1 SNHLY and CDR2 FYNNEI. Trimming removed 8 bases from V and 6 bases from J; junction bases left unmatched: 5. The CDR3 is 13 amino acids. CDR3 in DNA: TGTGCCAGCGGCGGACAGGGCTCCGGGGAGCTGTTTTTT. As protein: CASGGQGSGELFF.

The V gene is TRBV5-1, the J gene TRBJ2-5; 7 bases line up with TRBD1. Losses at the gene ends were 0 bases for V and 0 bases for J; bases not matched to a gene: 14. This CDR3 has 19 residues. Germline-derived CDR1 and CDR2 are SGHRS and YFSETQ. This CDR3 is CASSLEKGLTGPYQETQYF. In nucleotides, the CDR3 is TGCGCCAGCAGCTTGGAAAAGGGTCTGACAGGGCCGTACCAAGAGACCCAGTACTTC.

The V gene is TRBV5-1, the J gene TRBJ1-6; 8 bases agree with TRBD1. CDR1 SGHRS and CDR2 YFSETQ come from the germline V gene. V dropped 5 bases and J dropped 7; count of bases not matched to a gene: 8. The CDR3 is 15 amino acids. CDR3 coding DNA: TGCGCCAGCAGGGTGTCAGGGGGCGAGAATTCACCCCTCCACTTT. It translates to CASRVSGGENSPLHF.

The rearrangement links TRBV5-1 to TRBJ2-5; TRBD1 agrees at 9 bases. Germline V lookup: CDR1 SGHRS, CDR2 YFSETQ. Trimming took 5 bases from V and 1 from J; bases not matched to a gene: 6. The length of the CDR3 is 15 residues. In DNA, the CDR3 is TGCGCCAGCAGTTCCGGACAGGGGACCCAAGAGACCCAGTACTTC. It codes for CASSSGQGTQETQYF. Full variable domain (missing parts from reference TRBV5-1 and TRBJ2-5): KAGVTQTPRYLIKTRGQQVTLSCSPISGHRSVSWYQQTPGQGLQFLFEYFSETQRNKGNFPGRFSGRQFSNSRSEMNVSTLELGDSALYLCASSSGQGTQETQYFGPGTRLLVL.

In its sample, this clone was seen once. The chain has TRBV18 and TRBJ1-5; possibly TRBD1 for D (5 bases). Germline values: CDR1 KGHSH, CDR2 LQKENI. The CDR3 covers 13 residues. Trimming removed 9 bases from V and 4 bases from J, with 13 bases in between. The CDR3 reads CASKGTINQPQHF. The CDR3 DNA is TGTGCCAGTAAGGGGACCATAAATCAGCCCCAGCATTTT.

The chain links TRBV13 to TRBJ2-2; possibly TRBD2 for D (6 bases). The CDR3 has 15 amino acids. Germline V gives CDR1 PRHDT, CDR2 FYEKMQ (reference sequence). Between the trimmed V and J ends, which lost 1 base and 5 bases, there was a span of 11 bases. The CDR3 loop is CASSLAGVETGELFF. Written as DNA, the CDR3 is TGTGCCAGCAGCTTAGCGGGAGTGGAAACCGGGGAGCTGTTTTTT.

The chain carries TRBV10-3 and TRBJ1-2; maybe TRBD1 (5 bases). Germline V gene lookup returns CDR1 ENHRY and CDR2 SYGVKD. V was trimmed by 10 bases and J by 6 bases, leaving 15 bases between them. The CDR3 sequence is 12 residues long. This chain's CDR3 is CATQSTADGYTF. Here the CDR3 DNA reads TGTGCCACCCAATCGACAGCTGATGGCTACACCTTC.

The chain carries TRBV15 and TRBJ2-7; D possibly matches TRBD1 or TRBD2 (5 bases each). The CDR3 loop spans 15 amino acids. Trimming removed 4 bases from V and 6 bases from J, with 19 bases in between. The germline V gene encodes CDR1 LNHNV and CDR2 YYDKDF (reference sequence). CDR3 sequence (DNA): TGTGCCACCAGCAAAGAGAAGGGACCCACCTCCGAGCAGTACTTC. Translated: CATSKEKGPTSEQYF.

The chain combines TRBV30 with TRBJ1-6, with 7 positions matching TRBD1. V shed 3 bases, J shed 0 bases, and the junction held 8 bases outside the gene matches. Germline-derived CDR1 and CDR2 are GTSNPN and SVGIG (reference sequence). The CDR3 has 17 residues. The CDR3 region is CAWRTRTGGSYNSPLHF. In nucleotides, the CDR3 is TGTGCCTGGAGGACCCGGACAGGAGGCTCCTATAATTCACCCCTCCACTTT.

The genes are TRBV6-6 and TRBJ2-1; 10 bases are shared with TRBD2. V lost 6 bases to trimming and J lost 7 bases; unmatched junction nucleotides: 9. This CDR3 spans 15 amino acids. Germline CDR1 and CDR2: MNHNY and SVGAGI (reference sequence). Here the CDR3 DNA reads TGTGCCAGCAGGTCGACTAGCGGGCTTAATAATGAGCAGTTCTTC. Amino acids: CASRSTSGLNNEQFF.

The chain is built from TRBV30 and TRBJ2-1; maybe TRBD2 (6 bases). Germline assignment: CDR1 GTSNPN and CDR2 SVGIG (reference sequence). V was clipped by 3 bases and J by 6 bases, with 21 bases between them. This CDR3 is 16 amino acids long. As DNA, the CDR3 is TGTGCCTGGAGCCAAGGCCTAGCGAGCTACCCCAATGAGCAGTTCTTC. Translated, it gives CAWSQGLASYPNEQFF.